Reported below is one TCR beta chain. Its antigen is not identified. The data are from a study of shared clonotypes between healthy human individuals. Study results and limitations: In the sorted subsets, rarefaction showed sequencing was incomplete despite large depth.

Deep-level running was used for the assay. Libraries were prepared by immunoSEQ multiplex PCR; TCRdb keeps only in-frame clonotypes and omits some of them. This sample has over a million clones, with approximately 80% found just once. The CDR3 is 14 residues long. CDR1 MNHNY and CDR2 SVGAGI come from the germline V gene (reference sequence). V was clipped by 11 bases and J by 6 bases, with 23 bases between them. The V call is TRBV6-6, the J call TRBJ2-7; maybe TRBD1 (8 bases). Sequencing used memory CD4+ T cells from PBMCs. Regarding subset: CD45RA-negative fraction. The receptor comes from a young man in good health. Some clones in this sample may be carry-over from other donors' samples. The CDR3 sequence: CAVRSTGGVVEQYF. The CDR3 bases are TGTGCCGTACGCTCTACAGGGGGGGTGGTCGAGCAGTACTTC.